This T cell receptor beta chain was sequenced during a study of OX40 agonist ivuxolimab in advanced cancers. Study summary: Prior anti-PD-1, anti-PD-L1 or anti-CTLA-4 therapy was allowed; approximately 41% had some.

Overall study results and limits: There were, on average, more expanded clones in CD8+ T cells than in CD4+.

Baseline, cycle 4 day 1, and cycle 7 day 1 were the blood sampling points. Some clones are missing from TCRdb's copy, which holds only in-frame ones; the method was immunoSEQ multiplex PCR. The table lists more than 45,000 clones, about 90% of them singletons. CDR1 MNHEY and CDR2 SMNVEV come from the germline V gene (reference sequence). This CDR3 spans 16 amino acids. Losses at the gene ends were 0 bases for V and 0 bases for J; bases not matched to a gene: 4. This clone was observed once. What it binds is not known. This TCR was sampled from an adult with an advanced solid tumor such as melanoma, head and neck, liver or kidney cancer. Sequenced here: CD4+ or CD8+ T cells sorted from blood, sampled in a trial of the OX40 agonist ivuxolimab. This rearrangement joins TRBV27 to TRBJ1-2, with 7 nucleotides matching TRBD1. As DNA, the CDR3 is TGTGCCAGCAGTTTATCCTGGACAGGAGCTAACTATGGCTACACCTTC. Its translation is CASSLSWTGANYGYTF.